This T cell receptor (beta chain) originates from a study of spatial heterogeneity in lung cancer. About the research overall: TCR transcript counts in tumor regions correlated strongly with a T cell module score from matched bulk RNA-seq. Study observations and caveats: Ubiquitous expanded TCR counts tracked ubiquitous nonsynonymous mutations, and regional counts tracked regional ones. Tumoral mutation counts were tracked by counts of expanded intratumoral alpha and beta TCRs.

In TCRdb, the 5' RACE reads were re-called with MiXCR into one record per CDR3 protein. The data contain roughly 10,000 distinct CDR3 sequences, approximately 8% of them singletons. The time point denotes: sample taken at primary tumor resection. The donors comprised about 70 untreated early-stage non-small cell lung cancer patients. Sequencing was performed on whole RNA extracted from tumor and nontumor lung tissue, or from frozen PBMC, and the material was left unsorted. Germline CDR1 SNHLY, CDR2 FYNNEI. The J segment lost 6 bases and the V segment lost 4 bases, leaving 10 bases of the junction unmatched. This CDR3 contains 15 residues. There are many counts of this clonotype. Its antigen is still unknown.

The chain is built from TRBV2 and TRBJ1-2; 8 bases are a match to TRBD1. This sequence was found in a male donor with early-stage non-small cell lung cancer. This specimen was lung tumor tissue, taken at surgery. The CDR3 region has the DNA TGTGCCAGCAGTGGCCGACAGGGGAGGGTTAATGGCTACACCTTC. Protein sequence: CASSGRQGRVNGYTF.